This T cell receptor (beta chain) was identified in a study of blood T cell repertoires in COVID-19. The wider study: Acute-phase and convalescent COVID-19 samples originated in the United States, Italy and Spain.

Researchers sorted participants into cohorts using their self-reported clinical history. Germline V gene sequence: CDR1 SGHTA, CDR2 FQGNSA. This CDR3 is 18 amino acids long. V gave up 2 bases and J gave up 6 bases; unmatched junction bases: 15. Sequenced by immunoSEQ multiplex PCR; TCRdb stores in-frame clones only, minus some. This table has about 270,000 clones, about 91% appearing once. Sequencing was carried out using PBMCs or T cells enriched from blood (not recorded which). The rearrangement joins TRBV7-2 to TRBJ2-7; 11 positions agree with TRBD2. The clonotype comes from a man aged 40-50 years who had been exposed to COVID-19. The chain's CDR3 is CASSLIPLAGGPGSEQYF. In DNA, the CDR3 is TGTGCCAGCAGCTTAATCCCCTTAGCGGGAGGGCCAGGGTCCGAGCAGTACTTC.